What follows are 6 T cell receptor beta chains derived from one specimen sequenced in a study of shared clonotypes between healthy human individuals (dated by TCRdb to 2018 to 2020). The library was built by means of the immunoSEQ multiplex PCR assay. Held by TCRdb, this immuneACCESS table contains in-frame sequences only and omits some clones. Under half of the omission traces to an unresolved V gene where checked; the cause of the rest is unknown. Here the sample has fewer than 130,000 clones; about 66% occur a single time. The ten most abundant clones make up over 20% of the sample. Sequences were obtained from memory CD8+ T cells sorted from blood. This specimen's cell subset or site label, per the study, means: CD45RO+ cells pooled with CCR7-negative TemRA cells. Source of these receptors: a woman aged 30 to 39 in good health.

CDR3 residues: CASSPEGGYGNQPQHF. The DNA for the CDR3 is TGCGCCAGCAGCCCCGAAGGGGGCTATGGAAACCAGCCCCAGCATTTT. This chain uses TRBV4-1 with TRBJ1-5; 7 nucleotides agree with TRBD1. The CDR3 sequence is 16 residues long. Germline CDR1 is MGHRA and CDR2 is YSYEKL. After removal of 4 bases from V and 7 bases from J, the junction contained 13 bases not matched to a gene.

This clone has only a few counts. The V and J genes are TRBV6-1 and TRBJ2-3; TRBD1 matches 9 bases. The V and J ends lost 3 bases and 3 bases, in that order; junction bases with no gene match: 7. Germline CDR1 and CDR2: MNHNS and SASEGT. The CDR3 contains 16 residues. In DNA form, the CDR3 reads TGTGCCAGCAGTGAGGGAGGACAGGGGTTAACAGATACGCAGTATTTT. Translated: CASSEGGQGLTDTQYF.

CDR3 coding DNA: TGTGCCATCAGTGAGGGAGGACTAGCGGGAAGGTTCGCCTACGAGCAGTACTTC. Translation: CAISEGGLAGRFAYEQYF. This chain joins TRBV10-3 and TRBJ2-7; 12 positions match TRBD2. Germline CDR1 reads ENHRY; CDR2 reads SYGVKD. V shed 2 bases and J 2 bases; nucleotides not matched to a gene: 10. CDR3 length equals 18 residues.

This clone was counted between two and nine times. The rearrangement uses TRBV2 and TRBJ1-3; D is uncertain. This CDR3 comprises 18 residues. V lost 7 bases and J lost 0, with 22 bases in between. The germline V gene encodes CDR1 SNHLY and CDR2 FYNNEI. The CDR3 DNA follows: TGTGCCAGCAACCTAGAACTGTCAGTTTCTGTCTCTGGAAACACCATATATTTT. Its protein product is CASNLELSVSVSGNTIYF.

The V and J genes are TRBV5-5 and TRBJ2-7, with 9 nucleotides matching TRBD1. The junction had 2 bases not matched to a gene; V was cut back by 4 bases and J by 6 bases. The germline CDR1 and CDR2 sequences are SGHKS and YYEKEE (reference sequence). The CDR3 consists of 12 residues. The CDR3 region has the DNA TGTGCCAGCAGCCCGGACAGGGGCGAGCAGTACTTC. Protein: CASSPDRGEQYF.

CDR3 nucleotide sequence: TGTGCCAGCAGCCTAAAACAAGGGAGTAATGGCTACACCTTC. The encoded protein is CASSLKQGSNGYTF. The V call is TRBV11-2, the J call TRBJ1-2; D call uncertain. There are 14 residues in the CDR3. Germline V gene lookup returns CDR1 SGHAT and CDR2 FQNNGV. V lost 5 bases and J lost 6, with 16 bases in between.